Listed here are 20 T cell receptor beta chains from one sample, sequenced in a study of cytomegalovirus exposure and HLA in healthy donors. PCR was performed using 60 Vbeta and 13 Jbeta primers. The repertoire was sequenced with immunoSEQ multiplex PCR; TCRdb's copy has only in-frame clones and lacks some. The sample includes some 140,000 clones, over 50% of them seen just once. Source material: PBMCs. These receptors originate from a human donor in good health.

This chain links TRBV27 with TRBJ2-1; 8 nucleotides line up with TRBD2. The CDR3 sequence is 15 residues long. Germline trimming cut 1 base from V and 3 bases from J; bases unmatched to any gene: 2. The germline V gene encodes CDR1 MNHEY and CDR2 SMNVEV (reference sequence). CDR3 protein: CASSLWTSLYNEQFF. The CDR3 DNA reads TGTGCCAGCAGTTTATGGACTAGCCTCTACAATGAGCAGTTCTTC.

V gene TRBV18 combines with J gene TRBJ2-3; perhaps TRBD2 as D (6 bases). The CDR3 extends over 15 amino acids. In germline, CDR1 is KGHSH, CDR2 LQKENI. The ends were cut back, 4 bases at V and 4 bases at J, with 15 bases in the middle. The DNA of the CDR3 is TGTGCCAGCTCACGACAATCGATAGCGGCAGATACGCAGTATTTT. It codes for CASSRQSIAADTQYF.

The chain uses TRBV7-9 and TRBJ2-3; 9 bases map to TRBD2. V lost 2 bases and J lost 0; bases outside the gene matches: 3. Germline CDR1 reads SEHNR; CDR2 reads FQNEAQ (reference sequence). The CDR3 consists of 16 residues. The CDR3: CASSLPSGTSTDTQYF. CDR3 nucleotide sequence: TGTGCCAGCAGCTTACCTAGCGGGACAAGCACAGATACGCAGTATTTT. The whole variable domain, remainder taken from reference TRBV7-9 and TRBJ2-3, is DTGVSQNPRHKITKRGQNVTFRCDPISEHNRLYWYRQTLGQGPEFLTYFQNEAQLEKSRLLSDRFSAERPKGSFSTLEIQRTEQGDSAMYLCASSLPSGTSTDTQYFGPGTRLTVL.

The genes are TRBV6-6 and TRBJ2-1; 8 positions match TRBD2. The CDR3 loop spans 15 amino acids. Trimming cost V 6 bases and J 6 bases; bases outside gene matches: 10. Germline-derived CDR1 and CDR2 are MNHNY and SVGAGI (reference sequence). In DNA form, the CDR3 reads TGTGCCAGCAGACTGCCGGGACTAGACCTCAATGAGCAGTTCTTC. It translates to CASRLPGLDLNEQFF.

The V and J genes are TRBV11-3 and TRBJ2-1; a weak D match, TRBD2 (6 bases). V was shortened by 4 bases and J by 2 bases, with 9 bases between the two germline ends. The V gene's germline CDR1 is SGHNT and CDR2 YENEEA. The length of the CDR3 is 14 residues. CDR3 DNA sequence: TGTGCCAGCAGCTACGGGAGTACCTACAATGAGCAGTTCTTC. Its protein product is CASSYGSTYNEQFF.

The chain has TRBV10-3 and TRBJ1-1; maybe TRBD1 (6 bases). V was trimmed by 9 bases and J by 6 bases, leaving 17 bases between them. The V gene's germline CDR1 is ENHRY and CDR2 SYGVKD. The CDR3 totals 13 residues. DNA for the CDR3: TGTGCCATTCACGGGACACAGAGCGCTGAAGCTTTCTTT. Its protein is CAIHGTQSAEAFF.

The chain couples TRBV10-3 to TRBJ2-1; 12 positions match TRBD2. The V and J ends lost 5 bases and 9 bases, in that order; junction bases with no gene match: 11. The CDR3 loop spans 16 amino acids. The germline V gene encodes CDR1 ENHRY and CDR2 SYGVKD. The CDR3 reads CAISSPETSGRLEQFF. CDR3 in DNA: TGTGCCATCAGTTCCCCCGAGACTAGCGGGAGACTTGAGCAGTTCTTC.

This clone was seen more than once but under ten times. V usage is TRBV19 and J usage is TRBJ2-7, with D unclear. The V end lost 3 bases, the J end lost 0 bases, and 9 bases lay between the germline ends. Germline CDR1 is LNHDA and CDR2 is SQIVND (reference sequence). The CDR3 has 14 residues. CDR3 sequence reads: CASSMATSSYEQYF. Written as DNA, the CDR3 is TGTGCCAGTAGTATGGCCACCAGCTCCTACGAGCAGTACTTC.

This clone came up a few times. This chain uses TRBV9 with TRBJ2-7; the D gene is possibly TRBD1 (6 bases). Trimming cost V 3 bases and J 4 bases, with 8 bases left between them. The germline gives CDR1 SGDLS, CDR2 YYNGEE. This CDR3 region has 12 residues. CDR3 DNA sequence: TGTGCCAGCAGCGCAACAGGGTACGAGCAGTACTTC. This encodes CASSATGYEQYF.

This clone was seen more than once but under ten times. The chain has TRBV10-3 and TRBJ2-1, with TRBD2 matching 14 bases. The germline gives CDR1 ENHRY, CDR2 SYGVKD. CDR3 length: 16 residues. The trim removed 5 bases at V and 7 bases at J, leaving 7 bases unmatched. CDR3 DNA: TGTGCCATCAGTACCGCCGGGACTAGCGGGAGTAATGAGCAGTTCTTC. Encoded protein: CAISTAGTSGSNEQFF.

This sequence joins TRBV27 and TRBJ1-1, with D possibly TRBD1 on 6 matching bases. The ends were cut back, 7 bases at V and 4 bases at J, with 13 bases in the middle. The CDR3 is 13 amino acids. Per the germline V gene, CDR1 is MNHEY and CDR2 is SMNVEV (reference sequence). The CDR3 loop reads CASNQGRSTEAFF. Here the CDR3 DNA reads TGTGCCAGCAACCAGGGGCGCTCCACTGAAGCTTTCTTT.

The chain employs TRBV27 and TRBJ2-7; 11 bases align to TRBD1. Germline V gene sequence: CDR1 MNHEY, CDR2 SMNVEV (reference sequence). There are 15 residues in the CDR3. V was pared by 6 bases and J by 5 bases, with 9 bases of the junction left unmatched. This CDR3 reads CASRPGTGGFHEQYF. The CDR3, as DNA: TGTGCCAGCAGACCCGGGACAGGGGGATTCCACGAGCAGTACTTC.

The genes are TRBV23-1 and TRBJ2-7; D is unclear. TRBV23-1 is an open reading frame, and its role is uncertain. The ends were cut back, 6 bases at V and 5 bases at J, with 26 bases in the middle. The CDR3 is 17 residues long. This chain's CDR3 is CASRRRYDGFPRDEQYF. The CDR3 nucleotides read TGCGCCAGCAGACGAAGATATGACGGCTTCCCTCGGGACGAGCAGTACTTC.

V is TRBV9 and J is TRBJ2-3; TRBD2 agrees at 11 bases. Trimming at V came to 4 bases and at J to 3 bases, leaving 7 bases not matched to a gene. Germline lookup yields CDR1 SGDLS and CDR2 YYNGEE. CDR3 length equals 16 residues. CDR3 protein: CASSPLAGGVTDTQYF. Here the CDR3 DNA reads TGTGCCAGCAGCCCCCTAGCGGGAGGTGTAACAGATACGCAGTATTTT.

The V and J genes are TRBV25-1 and TRBJ2-1, with 10 bases that match TRBD2. CDR1 is MGHDK, CDR2 SYGVNS, per germline. This CDR3 comprises 15 residues. V shed 6 bases and J 4 bases; nucleotides not matched to a gene: 6. CDR3 amino acids: CASSIAGGSYNEQFF. In DNA, the CDR3 is TGTGCCAGCAGCATAGCGGGAGGTTCTTACAATGAGCAGTTCTTC.

The V call is TRBV28, the J call TRBJ2-7, with 12 bases identical to TRBD2. The CDR3 extends over 14 amino acids. Germline trimming cut 2 bases from V and 6 bases from J; bases unmatched to any gene: 2. Germline loops: CDR1 MDHEN, CDR2 SYDVKM. CDR3 in amino acids: CASSLPGLAGEQYF. CDR3 nucleotide sequence: TGTGCCAGCAGTTTACCGGGACTAGCGGGCGAGCAGTACTTC. The entire variable domain, with the rest obtained from reference TRBV28 and TRBJ2-7, is as follows: DVKVTQSSRYLVKRTGEKVFLECVQDMDHENMFWYRQDPGLGLRLIYFSYDVKMKEKGDIPEGYSVSREKKERFSLILESASTNQTSMYLCASSLPGLAGEQYFGPGTRLTVT.

This clone was counted between two and nine times. This rearrangement joins TRBV27 to TRBJ1-1; a weak D match, TRBD1 (6 bases). The germline gives CDR1 MNHEY, CDR2 SMNVEV (reference sequence). Trimming stripped 4 bases from V and 4 bases from J, with 13 bases between. This CDR3 comprises 14 residues. CDR3 loop: CASSYRVLGTEAFF. Here the CDR3 DNA reads TGTGCCAGCAGTTACAGGGTTCTGGGCACTGAAGCTTTCTTT.

The J gene is TRBJ1-1, the V gene TRBV6-1, with a weak D call TRBD1 (6 bases). V lost 4 bases and J 4 bases, leaving 13 bases between the germline ends. The germline CDR1 and CDR2 sequences are MNHNS and SASEGT. The CDR3 covers 14 residues. In DNA form, the CDR3 reads TGTGCCAGCAGTGCCCTCACAGGGTTCACTGAAGCTTTCTTT. Translation: CASSALTGFTEAFF.

This sequence joins TRBV7-3 and TRBJ2-5; the match to TRBD1 covers 7 bases. The CDR3 runs to 14 residues. Germline CDR1 SGHTA, CDR2 FQGTGA. With 5 bases clipped from V and 5 bases from J, the junction kept 8 bases outside the gene matches. DNA of the CDR3: TGTGCCAGCAGCCAGACAGGGATGGGGGAGACCCAGTACTTC. This codes for CASSQTGMGETQYF.

The genes are TRBV10-3 and TRBJ2-1, with 14 nucleotides matching TRBD2. CDR1 and CDR2 (germline): ENHRY, SYGVKD. V lost 4 bases and J lost 3; bases outside the gene matches: 2. This CDR3 has 16 amino acids. The CDR3 region has the DNA TGTGCCATCAGTGGTGGGACTAGCGGGGGCTACAATGAGCAGTTCTTC. It specifies CAISGGTSGGYNEQFF.